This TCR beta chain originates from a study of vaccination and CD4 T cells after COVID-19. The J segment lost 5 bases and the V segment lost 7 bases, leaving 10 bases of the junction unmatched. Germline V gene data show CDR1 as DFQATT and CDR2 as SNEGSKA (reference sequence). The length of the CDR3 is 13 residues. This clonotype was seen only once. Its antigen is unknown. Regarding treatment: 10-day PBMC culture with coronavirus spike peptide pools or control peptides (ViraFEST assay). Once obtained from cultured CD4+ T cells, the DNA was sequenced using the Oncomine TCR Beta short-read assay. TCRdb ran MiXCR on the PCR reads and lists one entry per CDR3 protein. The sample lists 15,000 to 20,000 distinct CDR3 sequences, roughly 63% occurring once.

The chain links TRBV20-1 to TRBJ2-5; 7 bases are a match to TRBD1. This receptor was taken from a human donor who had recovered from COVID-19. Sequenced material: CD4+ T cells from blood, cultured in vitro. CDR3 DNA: TGCAGTGTTCGAGCAGGGGGACGGGAGACCCAGTACTTC. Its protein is CSVRAGGRETQYF.